Listed below are T cell receptor beta chains from one sample, sequenced in a study of T cell repertoires in cytomegalovirus infection. Antigens of these TCRs are unknown. TCRdb re-analysed the reads in MiXCR, keeping a single row per CDR3 protein. The sample contains roughly 990,000 distinct CDR3 sequences, under 40% of which appear only once. Sequences were derived from cultured CD8+ T cells from PBMCs, sampled from culture after CMV antigen stimulation. Receptors originate from a human donor in good health (CMV status not recorded). Some clones in this sample may be carry-over from other donors' samples. CDR3s include the opening cysteine and the closing phenylalanine or tryptophan. The D gene is left open where the match is weak. Rows give clone size only sometimes, using once, few, many, or a class for an expanded clone.

v_call	j_call	d_call	clone_size	cdr3_nt	cdr3_aa
TRBV2	TRBJ2-2	TRBD1	-	TGTGCCAGCAGTGAAGTGACAGGGGATACCGGGGAGCTGTTTTTT	CASSEVTGDTGELFF
TRBV7-9	TRBJ2-2	-	-	TGTGCCAGCAGCGGTTACATCTTAGGGGGGACGAACACCGGGGAGCTGTTTTTT	CASSGYILGGTNTGELFF
TRBV5-8	TRBJ2-1	TRBD2	-	TGTGCCAGCAGCTTGTGGGGAGCGGGGGGGGTCTACAATGAGCAGTTCTTC	CASSLWGAGGVYNEQFF
TRBV12-3/TRBV12-4	TRBJ2-7	-	few	TGTGCCAGCAGCATCTCGGGGGTAAACTACGAGCAGTACTTC	CASSISGVNYEQYF
TRBV27	TRBJ2-7	-	-	TGTGCCTCAGCAACCCCCGAAAGAACCTACGAGCAGTACTTC	CASATPERTYEQYF
TRBV12-5	TRBJ1-5	TRBD1	few	TGTGCTAGTGGTTTCTCCTTAAATCGGACAGGGGTTTCAGGGAGGGGTCAGCCCCAGCATTTT	CASGFSLNRTGVSGRGQPQHF
TRBV19	TRBJ1-2	-	few	TGTGCCAGTACGGGTACTTGGGGCGCGAACTATGGCTACACCTTC	CASTGTWGANYGYTF
TRBV10-2	TRBJ2-7	-	-	TGCACCAGCAGTGAAGGATGGCAGGGCCACGAGCAGTACTTC	CTSSEGWQGHEQYF
TRBV7-6	TRBJ1-6	-	many	TGTGCCAGCAGCGCTGGAGGACCGGTTAATTCACCCCTCCACTTT	CASSAGGPVNSPLHF
TRBV28	TRBJ2-3	-	-	TGTGCCAGCAGTTTATTCAGGCGGGCGAGGACAGATACGCAGTATTTT	CASSLFRRARTDTQYF
TRBV7-6	TRBJ1-3	-	-	TGTGCCAGCAGCCATCCCCAACAGGGCCCCGGAAACACCATATATTTT	CASSHPQQGPGNTIYF
TRBV7-6	TRBJ2-3	TRBD2	-	TGTGCCAGCAGCTTATACGCTAGCGGGGAGCTAGATACGCAGTATTTT	CASSLYASGELDTQYF
TRBV15	TRBJ2-3	TRBD1	few	TGTGCCACCAGCAGAACCATCTCCGGGACAGGGGCAGATACGCAGTATTTT	CATSRTISGTGADTQYF
TRBV7-9	TRBJ1-4	TRBD1	-	TGTGCCAGCAGAGCGACAGGGCTGGATGAAAAACTGTTTTTT	CASRATGLDEKLFF